The present TCR beta chain was sequenced within a study of breast tumors, draining lymph nodes, adjacent tissues. TCRdb used MiXCR to reprocess the multiplex PCR reads, holding one entry per CDR3 protein. The repertoire holds roughly 32,000 distinct CDR3 sequences, with 35% to 40% as singletons. Worth noting for this clonotype: It may be a read error: a sequence one base away is much more abundant.

Germline V gene lookup returns CDR1 LNHDA and CDR2 SQIVND (reference sequence). CDR3 size: 14 residues. This receptor was taken from a female donor with breast cancer. Some clones in this sample may be carry-over from other donors' samples. The chain recombines TRBV19 with TRBJ2-2; D might be TRBD1 or TRBD2, each matching 5 bases. The specimen sequenced was breast tumor tissue. CDR3 sequence: CASSIGWGTGEPFF. The CDR3 coding sequence is TGTGCCAGTAGTATTGGGTGGGGCACCGGGGAGCCGTTTTTT. Using reference TRBV19 and TRBJ2-2 for the parts outside the CDR3, the full variable domain is DGGITQSPKYLFRKEGQNVTLSCEQNLNHDAMYWYRQDPGQGLRLIYYSQIVNDFQKGDIAEGYSVSREKKESFPLTVTSAQKNPTAFYLCASSIGWGTGEPFFGEGSRLTVL.